This TCR beta chain was profiled in a study of T cell changes during pregnancy in multiple sclerosis (dated by TCRdb to about 2019). About the investigation overall: In women with multiple sclerosis, the researchers looked at how the T cell repertoire shifted as pregnancy progressed.

To note about this clone: The clone's antigen remains unknown. It has no much larger one-base neighbor in the sample; base qualities were not kept.

Inclusive of the bounding cysteine and phenylalanine, the CDR3 is 14 residues long. Of all the DNA, just the CDR3 is kept, 42 bases in frame from base 1. V is shortened by 3 bases, J by 0 bases, and the region joining them spans 9 bases. Reading the germline V gene gives CDR1 SNHLY and CDR2 FYNNEI. Receptors were amplified or captured by the immunoSEQ multiplex PCR assay. What TCRdb holds here is the immuneACCESS table cut down to in-frame rearrangements. Part of the clones is not present; checked against another copy, under half of the missing clones reflect an unresolved V gene, and the others are unexplained. The sample includes tens of thousands of clones, with about 92% observed a single time. The ten largest make up approximately 12% of the sample.

Recombination joined TRBV2 with TRBJ2-7, with the identity of the D gene unclear. The sequences come from CD8+ T cells from peripheral blood mononuclear cells, collected in the first trimester of pregnancy. This TCR derives from a female donor with multiple sclerosis, enrolled in a pregnancy study. This receptor has the CDR3 CASSEGEYSYEQYF. Read as DNA, the sequence is TGTGCCAGCAGTGAGGGCGAGTACTCCTACGAGCAGTACTTC.